This T cell receptor (beta chain) was sequenced in a study of response to subunit inactivated influenza vaccine. General observations from the study: There was a suggestion from the authors that each seasonal influenza vaccination recruits few new T cells.

MiXCR, applied by TCRdb to the RT-PCR reads, yields one record per CDR3 protein. The sample lists over 800,000 distinct CDR3 sequences; 21% were seen once. This clonotype occurred once. The antigen is unknown. This CDR3 region has 18 residues. CDR1 is KGHDR and CDR2 is SFDVKD in the germline V gene. Unmatched junction bases numbered 10, after V lost 2 bases and J lost 6 bases. The sequence was collected from a man aged 45-60 years who received an inactivated influenza vaccine. The sequencing used PBMCs from blood, collected about 5 days after vaccination. V gene TRBV24-1 combines with J gene TRBJ2-2, with 11 bases that match TRBD1. CDR3 sequence reads: CATSDSLGGTGGPGELFF. The DNA of the CDR3 is TGTGCCACCAGTGATTCCCTGGGCGGGACAGGGGGTCCCGGGGAGCTGTTTTTT.